The 18 T cell receptor beta chains given below trace back to one sample, sequenced in a study. TCRdb reprocessed the 5' RACE reads via MiXCR and lists one record per CDR3 protein. The sample lists nearly 55,000 distinct CDR3 sequences, roughly 17% seen once, with roughly 2.4% in the top ten. Sequencing used naive CD4+ T cells sorted from blood. Regarding subset: naive CD4+ T cells, CD4+CD45RA+CD25-. The receptors come from a female donor with breast cancer.

Ten or more counts support this clonotype. The rearrangement uses TRBV20-1 and TRBJ2-1, with 7 bases identical to TRBD2. Germline CDR1 DFQATT, CDR2 SNEGSKA (reference sequence). The CDR3 totals 13 residues. Germline trimming cut 6 bases from V and 7 bases from J; bases unmatched to any gene: 9. This chain's CDR3 is CSASGTHENEQFF. Here the CDR3 DNA reads TGCAGTGCCAGCGGGACTCACGAAAATGAGCAGTTCTTC.

In its sample, this clonotype was seen many times. The chain joins TRBV12-3 or TRBV12-4 to TRBJ2-5; 9 nucleotides agree with TRBD2. Trimming removed 3 bases from V and 7 bases from J; junction bases left unmatched: 6. The CDR3 is made up of 14 amino acids. CDR3 DNA sequence: TGTGCCAGCAGTTTTGAGCGGGGGGCAAGGACCCAGTACTTC. Translated: CASSFERGARTQYF.

The chain couples TRBV7-2 to TRBJ2-5; D is perhaps TRBD2 (5 bases). Trimming shortened V by 5 bases and J by 2 bases, and 12 bases separated the two germline ends. Looked up from germline, CDR1 is SGHTA and CDR2 is FQGNSA. The CDR3 runs to 14 residues. DNA of the CDR3: TGTGCCAGCAGCCGTTCCGGGGTTCAAGAGACCCAGTACTTC. The encoded protein is CASSRSGVQETQYF.

This clonotype was picked up one time. This sequence joins TRBV12-3 or TRBV12-4 and TRBJ2-2; 12 nucleotides line up with TRBD2. Trimming took 6 bases from V and 7 from J; bases not matched to a gene: 9. The CDR3 length is 16 residues. Here the CDR3 DNA reads TGTGCCAGCAGCCCAACTAGCGGGAGGCCTCACGGGGAGCTGTTTTTT. Encoded protein: CASSPTSGRPHGELFF.

This chain uses TRBV5-1 with TRBJ1-3; D is undetermined. The CDR3 covers 15 residues. V shed 2 bases and J shed 0 bases, with 9 bases lying between them. Germline V CDR1 and CDR2: SGHRS, YFSETQ. The CDR3: CASSFSGGSGNTIYF. CDR3 in DNA: TGCGCCAGCAGCTTTTCTGGAGGCTCTGGAAACACCATATATTTT.

The chain has TRBV12-3 or TRBV12-4 and TRBJ2-5; no clear D gene. The CDR3 contains 13 residues. Trimming shortened V by 1 base and J by 5 bases, and 8 bases separated the two germline ends. The CDR3 nucleotides read TGTGCCAGCAGTTTAGTTAGATGGGAGACCCAGTACTTC. It is translated as CASSLVRWETQYF.

This clonotype appeared a few times. The genes are TRBV5-1 and TRBJ1-1, with 8 bases that match TRBD1. Losses at the gene ends were 5 bases for V and 1 base for J; bases not matched to a gene: 4. This CDR3 comprises 14 residues. Germline CDR1 is SGHRS and CDR2 is YFSETQ. DNA of the CDR3: TGCGCCAGCAGTCGTCAGGGGGCGAACACTGAAGCTTTCTTT. This gives the protein CASSRQGANTEAFF.

This chain links TRBV6-1 with TRBJ1-5, with D hard to call. CDR3 length: 12 residues. The V end lost 7 bases, the J end lost 1 base, and 5 bases lay between the germline ends. The V gene's germline CDR1 is MNHNS and CDR2 SASEGT. The CDR3 region has the DNA TGTGCCAGCAATAAGAGCAATCAGCCCCAGCATTTT. It encodes CASNKSNQPQHF.

This chain links TRBV29-1 with TRBJ2-3; D could derive from TRBD1 or TRBD2 (5 bases each). Trimming pared 3 bases from V and 4 bases from J, leaving 8 bases between. This CDR3 contains 12 residues. Germline V lookup: CDR1 SQVTM, CDR2 ANQGSEA. The CDR3: CSVERGSDTQYF. CDR3 DNA: TGCAGCGTTGAGAGGGGTTCAGATACGCAGTATTTT.

This clonotype was detected only a few times. CDR3 sequence: CASSPNEWTQYF. The DNA for the CDR3 is TGTGCCAGCAGCCCGAATGAATGGACCCAGTACTTC. This rearrangement joins TRBV7-2 to TRBJ2-5, with D unresolved. The V end lost 5 bases, the J end lost 7 bases, and 11 bases lay between the germline ends. The CDR3 totals 12 residues. CDR1 SGHTA and CDR2 FQGNSA come from the germline V gene.

On this clonotype: Germline and junction disagree at one end, which may indicate a read error. The CDR3 sequence is CSARDVLDRSSSYSEQFF. The CDR3 nucleotides are TGCAGTGCTAGAGACGTCCTGGACCGCTCAAGCTCCTACAGTGAGCAGTTCTTC. The chain couples TRBV20-1 to TRBJ2-1; D not certain. Germline V gene data show CDR1 as DFQATT and CDR2 as SNEGSKA (reference sequence). This CDR3 comprises 18 residues.

This clonotype was detected many times. This chain uses TRBV4-2 with TRBJ2-5; 7 bases map to TRBD1. Germline CDR1 reads LGHNA; CDR2 reads YNFKEQ. The CDR3 length is 16 residues. V shed 3 bases, J shed 2 bases, and the junction held 9 bases outside the gene matches. CDR3 sequence (DNA): TGTGCCAGCAGCCATGGCCTCGGACAGGAACAAGAGACCCAGTACTTC. Its protein product is CASSHGLGQEQETQYF.

This clonotype has a handful of counts. The chain is built from TRBV6-5 and TRBJ2-5; no clear D. Germline CDR1 reads MNHEY; CDR2 reads SVGAGI. With 0 bases removed from V and 3 bases from J, the gap between germline ends came to 11 bases. This CDR3 contains 15 residues. CDR3 bases: TGTGCCAGCAGTTACTCAGGGTCCACTAAAGAGACCCAGTACTTC. It translates to CASSYSGSTKETQYF.

This clonotype was observed at least ten times. The genes are TRBV1 and TRBJ1-2. TRBV1 is described as a pseudogene. This CDR3 contains 12 residues. The CDR3 region is CTSRFEGSGYTF. As DNA, the CDR3 is TGCACCAGCCGATTCGAGGGAAGCGGCTACACCTTC.

A few counts support this clonotype. The genes are TRBV20-1 and TRBJ2-7, with 9 bases fitting TRBD2. The length of the CDR3 is 15 residues. Germline lookup yields CDR1 DFQATT and CDR2 SNEGSKA (reference sequence). V lost 6 bases and J lost 4; bases outside the gene matches: 13. The CDR3 sequence is CSATKAGLARYEQYF. The CDR3, as DNA: TGCAGTGCCACCAAAGCTGGACTAGCGAGATACGAGCAGTACTTC.

This chain connects TRBV6-5 to TRBJ2-6; D uncertain. CDR1 and CDR2 from the germline V gene are MNHEY and SVGAGI. The CDR3 is 13 amino acids. V was trimmed by 7 bases and J by 2 bases, leaving 6 bases between them. The CDR3 reads CASMGPGANVLTF. CDR3 coding DNA: TGTGCCAGCATGGGTCCTGGGGCCAACGTCCTGACTTTC.

V gene TRBV5-1 combines with J gene TRBJ2-2; the D is unclear. The CDR3 extends over 16 amino acids. CDR1 and CDR2 (germline): SGHRS, YFSETQ. Trimming removed 1 base from V and 6 bases from J, with 16 bases in between. DNA for the CDR3: TGCGCCAGCAGCTTGTCAGCAGGCCTTAACGCCGGGGAGCTGTTTTTT. Its protein is CASSLSAGLNAGELFF.

This clonotype was seen repeatedly, ten times or more. The chain is built from TRBV7-2 and TRBJ1-5; possibly TRBD1 for D (6 bases). Per germline, CDR1 SGHTA and CDR2 FQGNSA. This CDR3 has 17 amino acids. The V end lost 3 bases, the J end lost 6 bases, and 21 bases lay between the germline ends. CDR3 nucleotides: TGTGCCAGCAGCTTTACCGAGACAGGAGACCGGGGTCAGCCCCAGCATTTT. Its protein is CASSFTETGDRGQPQHF.